This T cell receptor beta chain appears in the sequencing data of a study of neurological immune-mediated disorders. TCRdb ran MiXCR on the 5' RACE reads and lists one entry per CDR3 protein. This sample has more than 50,000 distinct CDR3 sequences, with about 25% found just once. Time point defined: technical triplicate 2. Unsorted libraries used 2 million PBMCs kept at -80 degrees C. Trimming pared 7 bases from V and 5 bases from J, leaving 21 bases between. In germline, CDR1 is MDHEN, CDR2 SYDVKM. The length of the CDR3 is 16 residues. This TCR was sampled from a man aged 55 to 69 with HTLV-1-associated myelopathy (HAM/TSP). The chain couples TRBV28 to TRBJ1-5; possibly TRBD1 for D (6 bases). Sequenced input: PBMCs. The CDR3 DNA reads as TGTGCCAGCACCGAGAGGGGGGCGCGAGTTGATCAGCCCCAGCATTTT. Encoded protein: CASTERGARVDQPQHF.